The sample holds a few counts of the clone carrying this T cell receptor beta chain. This sample is part of a study of response to subunit inactivated influenza vaccine. The CDR3 covers 12 residues. CDR1 is SGHKS, CDR2 YYEKEE, per germline (reference sequence). V was trimmed by 3 bases and J by 9 bases, leaving 10 bases between them. One entry per CDR3 protein, called by TCRdb with MiXCR from the RT-PCR reads. The data contain around 250,000 distinct CDR3 sequences, 10% to 15% of them singletons. This chain links TRBV5-5 with TRBJ2-1; unclear D gene. The sequencing here drew on non-naive T cells sorted from PBMCs, taken roughly 15 days before vaccination. This TCR was sampled from a man aged 45-65 years who received an inactivated influenza vaccine. CDR3 residues: CASSWPIAEQFF. CDR3 sequence (DNA): TGTGCCAGCAGCTGGCCCATCGCTGAGCAGTTCTTC.